The rows below give T cell receptor beta chains drawn from one sample of a study of PD-1 blockade in classical Hodgkin lymphoma. Assay used: immunoSEQ multiplex PCR; TCRdb lists only in-frame clones, some missing. The table includes 110,000 or so clones, around nine tenths detected once. The sequenced sample was peripheral blood mononuclear cells (PBMCs), obtained before the fourth cycle of nivolumab. The source is a human donor with classical Hodgkin lymphoma. Both conserved end residues are part of each CDR3. Fields, in order: D gene, J gene, V gene, clone size, CDR3 DNA, CDR3 protein. D genes are given only for firm matches. Part of the rows lack a size; the others show once, few, many or a class for expanded clones.

d_call: -; j_call: TRBJ1-5; v_call: TRBV7-2; clone_size: -; cdr3_nt: TGTGCCAGCAGCTTAGATCCCTTACAGCCCCAGCATTTT; cdr3_aa: CASSLDPLQPQHF
d_call: -; j_call: TRBJ2-3; v_call: TRBV27; clone_size: -; cdr3_nt: TGTGCCAGCAGTTTAGGAGCGACAAGAACGCAGTATTTT; cdr3_aa: CASSLGATRTQYF
d_call: TRBD1; j_call: TRBJ2-1; v_call: TRBV29-1; clone_size: -; cdr3_nt: TGCAGCGTTGTCATACAGGGGGTTCACTCCTACAATGAGCAGTTCTTC; cdr3_aa: CSVVIQGVHSYNEQFF
d_call: -; j_call: TRBJ2-7; v_call: TRBV27; clone_size: -; cdr3_nt: TGTGCCAGTCTAGGCAGGTCCTCCTACGAGCAGTACTTC; cdr3_aa: CASLGRSSYEQYF
d_call: -; j_call: TRBJ2-3; v_call: TRBV11-2; clone_size: -; cdr3_nt: TGTGCCAGCAGCGCCCATTGGACAGTGGGGACAGATACGCAGTATTTT; cdr3_aa: CASSAHWTVGTDTQYF
d_call: -; j_call: TRBJ2-3; v_call: TRBV7-9; clone_size: -; cdr3_nt: TGTGCCAGCTCCGAAGGGCTTACAGATACGCAGTATTTT; cdr3_aa: CASSEGLTDTQYF
d_call: -; j_call: TRBJ2-7; v_call: TRBV2; clone_size: -; cdr3_nt: TGTGCCAGCAGTGAATCAGCCTACGAGCAGTACTTC; cdr3_aa: CASSESAYEQYF
d_call: TRBD2; j_call: TRBJ2-1; v_call: TRBV15; clone_size: -; cdr3_nt: TGTGCCACAGGGGAGGAGCGGGAGGTAAACAATGAGCAGTTCTTC; cdr3_aa: CATGEEREVNNEQFF
d_call: -; j_call: TRBJ2-2; v_call: TRBV27; clone_size: -; cdr3_nt: TGTGCCAGCAGTTGGACGAACACCGGGGAGCTGTTTTTT; cdr3_aa: CASSWTNTGELFF
d_call: -; j_call: TRBJ2-1; v_call: TRBV6-1; clone_size: -; cdr3_nt: TGTGCCAGCAGAAGACATGGGTCCTACAATGAGCAGTTCTTC; cdr3_aa: CASRRHGSYNEQFF
d_call: TRBD1; j_call: TRBJ1-1; v_call: TRBV30; clone_size: -; cdr3_nt: TGTGCCTGGAGTGTAGCAGGGGGAAATACTGAAGCTTTCTTT; cdr3_aa: CAWSVAGGNTEAFF
d_call: TRBD1; j_call: TRBJ2-7; v_call: TRBV5-1; clone_size: -; cdr3_nt: TGCGCCAGCAGCTCTGGACAGGGCCCCTACGAGCAGTACTTC; cdr3_aa: CASSSGQGPYEQYF
d_call: -; j_call: TRBJ2-5; v_call: TRBV4-1; clone_size: -; cdr3_nt: TGCGCCAGCAGCCAAGTCCCCTGGGGAGGAGAGACCCAGTACTTC; cdr3_aa: CASSQVPWGGETQYF
d_call: -; j_call: TRBJ2-3; v_call: TRBV6-6; clone_size: -; cdr3_nt: TGTGCCAGCAGTTACCTCATTAGCACAGATACGCAGTATTTT; cdr3_aa: CASSYLISTDTQYF
d_call: TRBD1; j_call: TRBJ2-7; v_call: TRBV6-5; clone_size: -; cdr3_nt: TGTGCCAGTAGACAGGGGCACGAGCAGTACTTC; cdr3_aa: CASRQGHEQYF
d_call: TRBD2; j_call: TRBJ2-1; v_call: TRBV5-1; clone_size: -; cdr3_nt: TGCGCCAGCAGCTCGCAGGGGACTAGCATAAACAATGAGCAGTTCTTC; cdr3_aa: CASSSQGTSINNEQFF
d_call: TRBD1; j_call: TRBJ2-1; v_call: TRBV4-2; clone_size: -; cdr3_nt: TGTGCCAGCAGCTTGGTACAGGGGCGGACGGATGAGCAGTTCTTC; cdr3_aa: CASSLVQGRTDEQFF
d_call: -; j_call: TRBJ2-7; v_call: TRBV5-5; clone_size: -; cdr3_nt: TGTGCCAGCAGTACTCAGGGCTACGAGCAGTACTTC; cdr3_aa: CASSTQGYEQYF
d_call: -; j_call: TRBJ2-3; v_call: TRBV6-4; clone_size: -; cdr3_nt: TGTGCCAGCCCTTTTAAAAGACCCGAAAACACAGATACGCAGTATTTT; cdr3_aa: CASPFKRPENTDTQYF
d_call: -; j_call: TRBJ1-1; v_call: TRBV2; clone_size: -; cdr3_nt: TGTGCCAGCAGGGACACTGAAGCTTTCTTT; cdr3_aa: CASRDTEAFF
d_call: TRBD2; j_call: TRBJ2-1; v_call: TRBV2; clone_size: -; cdr3_nt: TGTGCCAGCAGTGCCGGGACTAGCGCAGGGAATGAGCAGTTCTTC; cdr3_aa: CASSAGTSAGNEQFF
d_call: -; j_call: TRBJ2-1; v_call: TRBV5-1; clone_size: -; cdr3_nt: TGCGCCAGCAGTTCCGGGGGGCGAGAGCAGTTCTTC; cdr3_aa: CASSSGGREQFF
d_call: -; j_call: TRBJ1-6; v_call: TRBV6-1; clone_size: once; cdr3_nt: TGTGCCAGCAGTTCTCCCGGCCGGGACTTTACACTCCACTTT; cdr3_aa: CASSSPGRDFTLHF
d_call: -; j_call: TRBJ2-3; v_call: TRBV5-1; clone_size: -; cdr3_nt: TGCGCCAGCAGCTTACAGGGACACCCGAGGAATACGCAGTATTTT; cdr3_aa: CASSLQGHPRNTQYF
d_call: -; j_call: TRBJ1-5; v_call: TRBV6-6; clone_size: -; cdr3_nt: TGTGCCAGCAGAGGGCCGGGGGGTCGAGGCAATCAGCCCCAGCATTTT; cdr3_aa: CASRGPGGRGNQPQHF
d_call: TRBD1; j_call: TRBJ1-4; v_call: TRBV19; clone_size: -; cdr3_nt: TGTGCCAGTAGTACGGGACAGGGCGTTGAAAAACTGTTTTTT; cdr3_aa: CASSTGQGVEKLFF
d_call: TRBD2; j_call: TRBJ2-3; v_call: TRBV5-1; clone_size: -; cdr3_nt: TGCGCCAGCAGCTTGGTAGCGGGAGACAAAGATACGCAGTATTTT; cdr3_aa: CASSLVAGDKDTQYF
d_call: -; j_call: TRBJ2-7; v_call: TRBV6-1; clone_size: -; cdr3_nt: TGTGCCAGCGGGCCCGGACGGTCCGGCTCCTACGAGCAGTACTTC; cdr3_aa: CASGPGRSGSYEQYF
d_call: -; j_call: TRBJ2-1; v_call: TRBV9; clone_size: -; cdr3_nt: TGTGCCAGCAGCGGGGCAGGTATCTCCTACAATGAGCAGTTCTTC; cdr3_aa: CASSGAGISYNEQFF
d_call: TRBD1; j_call: TRBJ1-1; v_call: TRBV5-1; clone_size: -; cdr3_nt: TGCGCCAGCAGCCAGGGGGCTAGGGGTGAAGCTTTCTTT; cdr3_aa: CASSQGARGEAFF
d_call: TRBD1; j_call: TRBJ2-5; v_call: TRBV14; clone_size: -; cdr3_nt: TGTGCCAGCAGCCCCTGGACAGGGGACCAAGAGACCCAGTACTTC; cdr3_aa: CASSPWTGDQETQYF
d_call: TRBD1; j_call: TRBJ2-1; v_call: TRBV19; clone_size: -; cdr3_nt: TGTGCCAGTAGTATCGACCGGGACAGGGCCAATGAGCAGTTCTTC; cdr3_aa: CASSIDRDRANEQFF
d_call: TRBD1; j_call: TRBJ2-7; v_call: TRBV6-6; clone_size: -; cdr3_nt: TGTGCCAGCAGTTACGGTCAGGGGGCAGGGTACGAGCAGTACTTC; cdr3_aa: CASSYGQGAGYEQYF
d_call: -; j_call: TRBJ1-1; v_call: TRBV18; clone_size: -; cdr3_nt: TGTGCCAGCTCACCACCCCCTGACAGGAACACTGAAGCTTTCTTT; cdr3_aa: CASSPPPDRNTEAFF
d_call: TRBD1; j_call: TRBJ1-1; v_call: TRBV7-9; clone_size: -; cdr3_nt: TGTGCCAGCAGCTTGGGGGACAGGGGGACCACTGAAGCTTTCTTT; cdr3_aa: CASSLGDRGTTEAFF
d_call: -; j_call: TRBJ1-1; v_call: TRBV2; clone_size: -; cdr3_nt: TGTGCCAGCAGTGAAAGTTGGGGGGGGAACACTGAAGCTTTCTTT; cdr3_aa: CASSESWGGNTEAFF
d_call: TRBD2; j_call: TRBJ2-1; v_call: TRBV13; clone_size: -; cdr3_nt: TGTGCCAGCAGCTTCCTAGCGGCGGGGCAGTTCTTC; cdr3_aa: CASSFLAAGQFF
d_call: -; j_call: TRBJ1-5; v_call: TRBV6-1; clone_size: -; cdr3_nt: TGTGCCAGCAGGGTAGTTGTGGATCAGCCCCAGCATTTT; cdr3_aa: CASRVVVDQPQHF
d_call: -; j_call: TRBJ2-3; v_call: TRBV7-9; clone_size: -; cdr3_nt: TGTGCCAGCAGCTTACCAAGCTCCTTTCGTGGGGCCGTACTAGATACGCAGTATTTT; cdr3_aa: CASSLPSSFRGAVLDTQYF
d_call: TRBD1; j_call: TRBJ1-3; v_call: TRBV2; clone_size: -; cdr3_nt: TGTGTCTATTTCGGGACAGACTCTGGAAACACCATATATTTT; cdr3_aa: CVYFGTDSGNTIYF
d_call: -; j_call: TRBJ1-5; v_call: TRBV19; clone_size: -; cdr3_nt: TGTGCCACCAGGGTAAGGGCCAACAATCAGCCCCAGCATTTT; cdr3_aa: CATRVRANNQPQHF
d_call: -; j_call: TRBJ1-1; v_call: TRBV5-1; clone_size: -; cdr3_nt: TGCGCCAGCAGCTTTACCGGCCGTGAAGCTTTCTTT; cdr3_aa: CASSFTGREAFF